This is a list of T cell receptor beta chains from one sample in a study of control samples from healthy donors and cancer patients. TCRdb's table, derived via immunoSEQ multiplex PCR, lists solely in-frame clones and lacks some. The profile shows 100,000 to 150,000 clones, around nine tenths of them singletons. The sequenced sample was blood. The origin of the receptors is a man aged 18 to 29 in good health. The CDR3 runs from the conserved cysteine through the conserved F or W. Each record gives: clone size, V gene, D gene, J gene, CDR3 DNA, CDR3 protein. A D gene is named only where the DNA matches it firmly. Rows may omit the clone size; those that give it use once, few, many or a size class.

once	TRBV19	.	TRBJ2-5	TGTGCCAGTAGCCCGACAGGCTCAGAGACCCAGTACTTC	CASSPTGSETQYF
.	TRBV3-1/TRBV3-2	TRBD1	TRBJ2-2	TGTGCCAGCAGCCAAGGACAGGGTCCCGGGGAGCTGTTTTTT	CASSQGQGPGELFF
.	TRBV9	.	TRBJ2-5	TGTGCCAGCAGCGTAGGAGACTCCCAAGAGACCCAGTACTTC	CASSVGDSQETQYF
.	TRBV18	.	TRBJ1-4	TGTGCCAGCTCACCACTACGGGAAACTAATGAAAAACTGTTTTTT	CASSPLRETNEKLFF
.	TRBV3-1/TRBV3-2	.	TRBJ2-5	TGTGCCAGCAGCCGCCGGGACGCGTACCAAGAGACCCAGTACTTC	CASSRRDAYQETQYF
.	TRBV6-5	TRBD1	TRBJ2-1	TGTGCCAGCAGTTTTCTCACAGGGGGACCTAACAATGAGCAGTTCTTC	CASSFLTGGPNNEQFF
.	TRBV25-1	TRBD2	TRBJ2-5	TGTGCCAGCATCTCATTGACTAGCGGGAGTGAGGTGACCCAGTACTTC	CASISLTSGSEVTQYF
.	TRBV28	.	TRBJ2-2	TGTGCCAGCAGTTTCCAGCCGGGACGGGGAAGCGGGGAGCTGTTTTTT	CASSFQPGRGSGELFF
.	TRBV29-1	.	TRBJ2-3	TGCAGCGTTGAAGCGAGGGTCACCGCAGATACGCAGTATTTT	CSVEARVTADTQYF
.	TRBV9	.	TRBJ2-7	TGTGCCAGCAGCGTTGGTACCTCCTACGAGCAGTACTTC	CASSVGTSYEQYF
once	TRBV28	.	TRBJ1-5	TGTGCCAGCAGTCACGAGTATAGCAATCAGCCCCAGCATTTT	CASSHEYSNQPQHF
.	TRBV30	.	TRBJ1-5	TGTGCCTGGAGTCTAGACAGTAGTGTGTGGGCTTTGGATCAGCCCCAGCATTTT	CAWSLDSSVWALDQPQHF
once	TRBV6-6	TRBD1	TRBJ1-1	TGTGCCAGCACCCTAGGGGACAGGGGGGCTATTGGTGAAGCTTTCTTT	CASTLGDRGAIGEAFF
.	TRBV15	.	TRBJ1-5	TGTGCCACCAGCAGAGTTCTATTTGAGCCCCAGCATTTT	CATSRVLFEPQHF
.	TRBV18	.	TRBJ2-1	TGTGCCAGCTCCCCTAGGGAGAGCTCCTACAATGAGCAGTTCTTC	CASSPRESSYNEQFF
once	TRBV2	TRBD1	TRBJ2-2	TGTGCCGCAGGGGGAGACACCGGGGAGCTGTTTTTT	CAAGGDTGELFF
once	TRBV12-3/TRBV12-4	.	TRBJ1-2	TGTGCCAGCAGTTTAGCAGGGAACTATGGCTACACCTTC	CASSLAGNYGYTF
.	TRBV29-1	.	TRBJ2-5	TGCAGCGTCGTGAAGGAGACCCAGTACTTC	CSVVKETQYF
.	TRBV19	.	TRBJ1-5	TGTGCCAGTAGTATTTTTGGGGTATCCCAGCCCCAGCATTTT	CASSIFGVSQPQHF
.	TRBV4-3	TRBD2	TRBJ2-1	TGCGCCAGCAGCCACGACTGGACTAGCGGGAAGTACAATGAGCAGTTCTTC	CASSHDWTSGKYNEQFF
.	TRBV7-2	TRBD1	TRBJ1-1	TGTGCCAGCAGCTCCTTGGACAGGGAAGGTCTAGCTTTCTTT	CASSSLDREGLAFF
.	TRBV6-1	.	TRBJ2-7	TGTGCCAGCAGTGAATCGGGGTACCACGAGCAGTACTTC	CASSESGYHEQYF